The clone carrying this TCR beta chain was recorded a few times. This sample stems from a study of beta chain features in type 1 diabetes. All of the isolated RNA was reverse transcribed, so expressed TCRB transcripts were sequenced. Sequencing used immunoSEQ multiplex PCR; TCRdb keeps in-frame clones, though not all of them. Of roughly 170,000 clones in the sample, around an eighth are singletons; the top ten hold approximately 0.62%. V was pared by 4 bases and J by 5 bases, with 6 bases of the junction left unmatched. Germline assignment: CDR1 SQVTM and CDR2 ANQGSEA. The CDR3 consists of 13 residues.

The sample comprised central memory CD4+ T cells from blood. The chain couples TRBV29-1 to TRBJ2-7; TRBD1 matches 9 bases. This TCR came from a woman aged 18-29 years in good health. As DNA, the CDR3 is TGCAGCGTTGTTAGGACAGGGGCCCACGAGCAGTACTTC. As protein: CSVVRTGAHEQYF.